This is a list of T cell receptor beta chains from one sample in a study of T cells in Graves' hyperthyroidism and ophthalmopathy. TCRdb passed the multiplex PCR reads through MiXCR, listing each CDR3 protein once. This sample has over 650,000 distinct CDR3 sequences, with 15% to 20% found just once. The sequenced material came from blood. The receptors here all came from a man aged 18-30 years with Graves' hyperthyroidism. Both conserved end residues are trimmed from each CDR3. Part of the rows lack a size; the others show once, few, many or a class for expanded clones.

clone_size: many
v_call: TRBV2
j_call: TRBJ1-1
cdr3_aa: ASSEGTNFSAF

clone_size: many
v_call: TRBV19
j_call: TRBJ2-1
cdr3_aa: ASRRTSGRQSYNEQF

clone_size: -
v_call: TRBV20-1
j_call: TRBJ1-5
cdr3_aa: SATPNGGNQPQH

clone_size: -
v_call: TRBV19
j_call: TRBJ2-7
cdr3_aa: ASSNGGLEHEQY

clone_size: -
v_call: TRBV29-1
j_call: TRBJ2-1
cdr3_aa: SVKGLAGVYNEQF

clone_size: many
v_call: TRBV28
j_call: TRBJ2-3
cdr3_aa: ASSLDATPDTQY

clone_size: -
v_call: TRBV20-1
j_call: TRBJ2-2
cdr3_aa: SARERGRVTGELF

clone_size: many
v_call: TRBV12-3/TRBV12-4
j_call: TRBJ1-6
cdr3_aa: ASSSGLYNSPLH

clone_size: many
v_call: TRBV2
j_call: TRBJ2-7
cdr3_aa: ASSVEANSYEQY

clone_size: -
v_call: TRBV2
j_call: TRBJ1-2
cdr3_aa: ASPVLSTGTAAGYGYT

clone_size: -
v_call: TRBV3-1
j_call: TRBJ2-7
cdr3_aa: ASSQAGTSDSSSYEQY

clone_size: -
v_call: TRBV6-1
j_call: TRBJ2-2
cdr3_aa: ASSVTAANTGELF

clone_size: -
v_call: TRBV30
j_call: TRBJ2-3
cdr3_aa: AWSGVGGPDTQY

clone_size: -
v_call: TRBV28
j_call: TRBJ2-5
cdr3_aa: ASSTLTRGGFGETQY

clone_size: few
v_call: TRBV19
j_call: TRBJ2-7
cdr3_aa: ASSMEWTPGEQY

clone_size: few
v_call: TRBV6-2/TRBV6-3
j_call: TRBJ2-7
cdr3_aa: ASSYWGQGSYEQY

clone_size: many
v_call: TRBV7-2
j_call: TRBJ2-7
cdr3_aa: ASSFFADSYEQY

clone_size: -
v_call: TRBV12-3/TRBV12-4
j_call: TRBJ2-1
cdr3_aa: ASRGLTYNEQF

clone_size: few
v_call: TRBV29-1
j_call: TRBJ2-2
cdr3_aa: SVEGGTGGATGELF

clone_size: many
v_call: TRBV5-1
j_call: TRBJ2-4
cdr3_aa: ASSLGTIANIQY

clone_size: many
v_call: TRBV2
j_call: TRBJ2-3
cdr3_aa: ASSKQVRTDTQY

clone_size: -
v_call: TRBV27
j_call: TRBJ1-1
cdr3_aa: ASSLGADTEAF

clone_size: many
v_call: TRBV7-9
j_call: TRBJ2-1
cdr3_aa: ASSLPSPGLPPRHSEQF

clone_size: many
v_call: TRBV18
j_call: TRBJ2-1
cdr3_aa: ASSPNRQKNEQF

clone_size: -
v_call: TRBV5-4
j_call: TRBJ2-7
cdr3_aa: ASSRLERAAYEQY

clone_size: -
v_call: TRBV2
j_call: TRBJ2-5
cdr3_aa: ASSEIRSGLSQGTQY

clone_size: -
v_call: TRBV3-1
j_call: TRBJ2-7
cdr3_aa: ASSQRSHYEQY

clone_size: many
v_call: TRBV27
j_call: TRBJ2-1
cdr3_aa: ASRPGVGSNEQF

clone_size: few
v_call: TRBV6-1
j_call: TRBJ1-5
cdr3_aa: ASTLGFNQPQH

clone_size: few
v_call: TRBV4-1
j_call: TRBJ2-3
cdr3_aa: ASSLVSNEDTQY

clone_size: -
v_call: TRBV19
j_call: TRBJ2-1
cdr3_aa: ASATGNYNEQF

clone_size: few
v_call: TRBV27
j_call: TRBJ1-1
cdr3_aa: ASSHGQGAEAF

clone_size: -
v_call: TRBV29-1
j_call: TRBJ1-2
cdr3_aa: SVVLTGELYGYT

clone_size: many
v_call: TRBV2
j_call: TRBJ2-2
cdr3_aa: ASRLGGTGYTGELF

clone_size: many
v_call: TRBV12-3/TRBV12-4
j_call: TRBJ1-1
cdr3_aa: ASREQGVDTEAF

clone_size: -
v_call: TRBV9
j_call: TRBJ1-4
cdr3_aa: ASSVQGASNEKLF

clone_size: -
v_call: TRBV18
j_call: TRBJ2-2
cdr3_aa: ASSQLSGELF

clone_size: -
v_call: TRBV7-9
j_call: TRBJ2-1
cdr3_aa: ASSVTGGDGPYNEQF

clone_size: many
v_call: TRBV12-3/TRBV12-4
j_call: TRBJ2-1
cdr3_aa: ASSLKDYEQF

clone_size: many
v_call: TRBV12-3/TRBV12-4
j_call: TRBJ2-7
cdr3_aa: ASRGLAGAFTEQY

clone_size: -
v_call: TRBV6-5
j_call: TRBJ1-1
cdr3_aa: ASTLGAMNTEAF

clone_size: few
v_call: TRBV6-1
j_call: TRBJ2-7
cdr3_aa: ASSSDTLYEQY

clone_size: -
v_call: TRBV3-1
j_call: TRBJ2-4
cdr3_aa: ASSLTGPNYIQY

clone_size: -
v_call: TRBV12-5
j_call: TRBJ2-7
cdr3_aa: ASGGVREREAEQY

clone_size: few
v_call: TRBV20-1
j_call: TRBJ1-4
cdr3_aa: SARTGGEKLF

clone_size: few
v_call: TRBV2
j_call: TRBJ1-4
cdr3_aa: ASMRGAEKLF

clone_size: -
v_call: TRBV5-6
j_call: TRBJ2-7
cdr3_aa: ASSLRWVLWRSSYEQY

clone_size: -
v_call: TRBV11-2
j_call: TRBJ2-1
cdr3_aa: ASSLAGTSFSEF